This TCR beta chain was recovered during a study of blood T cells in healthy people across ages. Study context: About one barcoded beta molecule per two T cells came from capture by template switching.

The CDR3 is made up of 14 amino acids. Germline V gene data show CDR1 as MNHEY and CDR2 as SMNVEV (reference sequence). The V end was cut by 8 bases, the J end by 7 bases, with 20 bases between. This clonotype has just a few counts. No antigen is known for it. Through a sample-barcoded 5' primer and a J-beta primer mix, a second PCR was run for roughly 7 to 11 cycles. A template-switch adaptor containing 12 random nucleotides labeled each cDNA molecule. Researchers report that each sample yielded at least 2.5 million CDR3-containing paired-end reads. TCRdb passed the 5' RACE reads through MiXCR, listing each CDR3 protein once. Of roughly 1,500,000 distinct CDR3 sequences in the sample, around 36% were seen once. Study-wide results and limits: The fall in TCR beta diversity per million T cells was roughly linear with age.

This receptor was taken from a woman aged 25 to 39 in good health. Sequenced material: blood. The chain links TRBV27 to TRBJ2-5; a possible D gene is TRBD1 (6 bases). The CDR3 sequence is CASWGSGTPGTQYF. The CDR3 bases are TGTGCCAGCTGGGGATCCGGGACACCTGGGACCCAGTACTTC.